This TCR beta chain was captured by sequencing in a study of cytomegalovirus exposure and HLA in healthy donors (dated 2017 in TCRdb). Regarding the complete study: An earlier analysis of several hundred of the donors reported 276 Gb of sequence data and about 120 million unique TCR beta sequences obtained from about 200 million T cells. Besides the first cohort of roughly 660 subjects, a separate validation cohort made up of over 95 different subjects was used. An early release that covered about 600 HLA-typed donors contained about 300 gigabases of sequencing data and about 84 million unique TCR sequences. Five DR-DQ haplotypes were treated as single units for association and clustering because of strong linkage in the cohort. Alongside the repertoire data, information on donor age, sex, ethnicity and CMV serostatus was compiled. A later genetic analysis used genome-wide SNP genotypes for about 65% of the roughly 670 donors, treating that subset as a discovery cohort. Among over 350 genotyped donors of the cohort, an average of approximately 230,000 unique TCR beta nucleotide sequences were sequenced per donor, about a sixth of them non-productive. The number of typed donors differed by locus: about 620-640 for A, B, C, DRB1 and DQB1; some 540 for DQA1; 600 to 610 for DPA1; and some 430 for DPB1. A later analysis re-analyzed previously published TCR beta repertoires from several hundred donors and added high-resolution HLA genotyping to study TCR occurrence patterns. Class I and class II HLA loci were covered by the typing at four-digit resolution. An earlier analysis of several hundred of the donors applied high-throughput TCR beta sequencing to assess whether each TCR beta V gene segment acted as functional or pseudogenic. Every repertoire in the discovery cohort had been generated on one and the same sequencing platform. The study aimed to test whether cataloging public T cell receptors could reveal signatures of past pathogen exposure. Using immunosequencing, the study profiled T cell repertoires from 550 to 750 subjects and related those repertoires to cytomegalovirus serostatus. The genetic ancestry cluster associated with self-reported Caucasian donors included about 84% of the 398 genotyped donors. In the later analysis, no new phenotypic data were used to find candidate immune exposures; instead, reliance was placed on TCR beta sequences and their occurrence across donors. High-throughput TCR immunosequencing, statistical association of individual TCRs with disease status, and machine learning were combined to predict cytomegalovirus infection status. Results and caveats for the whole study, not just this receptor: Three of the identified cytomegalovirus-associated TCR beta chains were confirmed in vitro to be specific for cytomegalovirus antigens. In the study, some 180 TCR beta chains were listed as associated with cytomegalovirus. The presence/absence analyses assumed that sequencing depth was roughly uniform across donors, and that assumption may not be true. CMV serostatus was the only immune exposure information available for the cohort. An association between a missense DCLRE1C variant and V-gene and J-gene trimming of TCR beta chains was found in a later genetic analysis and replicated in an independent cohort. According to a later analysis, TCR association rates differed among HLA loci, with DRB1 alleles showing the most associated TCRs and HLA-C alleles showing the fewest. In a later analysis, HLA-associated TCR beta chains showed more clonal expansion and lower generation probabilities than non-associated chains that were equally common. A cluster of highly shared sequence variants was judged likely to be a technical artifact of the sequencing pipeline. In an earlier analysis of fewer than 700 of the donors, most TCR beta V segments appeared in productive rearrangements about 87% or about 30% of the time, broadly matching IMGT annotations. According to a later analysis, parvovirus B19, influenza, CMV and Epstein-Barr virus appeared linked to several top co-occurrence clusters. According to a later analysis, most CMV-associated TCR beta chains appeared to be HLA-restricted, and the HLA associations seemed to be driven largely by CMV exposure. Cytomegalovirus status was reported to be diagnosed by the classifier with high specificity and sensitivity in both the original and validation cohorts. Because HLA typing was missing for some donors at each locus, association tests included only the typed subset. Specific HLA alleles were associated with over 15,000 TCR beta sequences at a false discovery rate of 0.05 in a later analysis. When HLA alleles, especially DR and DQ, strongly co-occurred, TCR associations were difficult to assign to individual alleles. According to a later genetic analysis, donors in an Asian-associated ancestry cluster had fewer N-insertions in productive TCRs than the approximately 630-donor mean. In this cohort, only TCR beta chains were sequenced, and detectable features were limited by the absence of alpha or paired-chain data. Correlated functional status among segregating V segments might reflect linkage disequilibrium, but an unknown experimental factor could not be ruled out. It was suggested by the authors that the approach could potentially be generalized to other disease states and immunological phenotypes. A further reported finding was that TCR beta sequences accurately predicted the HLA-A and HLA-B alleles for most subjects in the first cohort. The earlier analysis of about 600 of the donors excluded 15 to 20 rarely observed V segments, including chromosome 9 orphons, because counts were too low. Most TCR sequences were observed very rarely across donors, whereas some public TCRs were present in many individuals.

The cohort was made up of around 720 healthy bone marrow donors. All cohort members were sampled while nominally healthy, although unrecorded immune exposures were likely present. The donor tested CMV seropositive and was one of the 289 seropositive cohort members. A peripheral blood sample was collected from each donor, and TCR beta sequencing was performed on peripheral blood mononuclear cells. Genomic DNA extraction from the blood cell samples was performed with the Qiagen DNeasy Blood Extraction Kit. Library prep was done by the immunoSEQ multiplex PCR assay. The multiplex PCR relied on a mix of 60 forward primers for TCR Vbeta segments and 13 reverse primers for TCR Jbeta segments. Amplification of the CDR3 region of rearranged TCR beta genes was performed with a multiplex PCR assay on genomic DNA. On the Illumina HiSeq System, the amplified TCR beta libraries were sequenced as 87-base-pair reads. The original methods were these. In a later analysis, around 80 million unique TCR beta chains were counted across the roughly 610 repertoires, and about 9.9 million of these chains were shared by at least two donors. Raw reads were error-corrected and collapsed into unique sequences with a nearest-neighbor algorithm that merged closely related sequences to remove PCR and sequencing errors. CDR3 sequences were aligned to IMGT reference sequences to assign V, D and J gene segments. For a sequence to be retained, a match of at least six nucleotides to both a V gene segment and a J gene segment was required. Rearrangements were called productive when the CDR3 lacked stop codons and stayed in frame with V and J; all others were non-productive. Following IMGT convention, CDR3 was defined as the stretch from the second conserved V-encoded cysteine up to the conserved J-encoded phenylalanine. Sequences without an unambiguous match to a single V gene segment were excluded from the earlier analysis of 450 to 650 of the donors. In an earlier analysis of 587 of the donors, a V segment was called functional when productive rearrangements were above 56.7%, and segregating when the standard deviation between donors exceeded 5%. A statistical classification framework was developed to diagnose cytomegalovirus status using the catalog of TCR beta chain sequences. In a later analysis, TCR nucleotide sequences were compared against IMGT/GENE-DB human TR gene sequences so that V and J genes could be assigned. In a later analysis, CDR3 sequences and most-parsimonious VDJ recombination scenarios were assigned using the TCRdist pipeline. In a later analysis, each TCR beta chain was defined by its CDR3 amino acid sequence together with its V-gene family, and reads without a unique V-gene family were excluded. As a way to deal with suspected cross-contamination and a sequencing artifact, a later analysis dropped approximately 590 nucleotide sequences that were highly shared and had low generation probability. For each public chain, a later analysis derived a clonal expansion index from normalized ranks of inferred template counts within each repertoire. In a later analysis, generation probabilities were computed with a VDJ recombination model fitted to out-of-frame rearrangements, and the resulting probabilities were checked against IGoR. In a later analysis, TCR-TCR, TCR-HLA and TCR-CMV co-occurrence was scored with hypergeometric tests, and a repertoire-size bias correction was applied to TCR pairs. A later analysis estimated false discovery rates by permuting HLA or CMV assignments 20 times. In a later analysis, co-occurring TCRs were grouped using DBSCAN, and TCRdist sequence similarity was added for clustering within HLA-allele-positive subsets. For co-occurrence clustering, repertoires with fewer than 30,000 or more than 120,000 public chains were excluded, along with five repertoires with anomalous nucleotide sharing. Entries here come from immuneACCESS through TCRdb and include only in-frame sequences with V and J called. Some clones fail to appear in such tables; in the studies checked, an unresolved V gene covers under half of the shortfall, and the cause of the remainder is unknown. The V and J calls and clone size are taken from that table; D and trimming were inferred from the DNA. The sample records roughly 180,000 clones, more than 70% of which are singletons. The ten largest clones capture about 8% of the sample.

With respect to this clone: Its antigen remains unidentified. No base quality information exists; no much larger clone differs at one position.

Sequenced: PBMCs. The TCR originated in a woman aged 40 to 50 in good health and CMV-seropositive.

The DNA is TGTGCCATCTCCATTAACAGGGGCGCTAACTATGGCTACACCTTC. This codes for CAISINRGANYGYTF. Here the chain combines TRBV28 and TRBJ1-2; the central 7 bases match TRBD1. From V the trimming removes 10 bases and from J it removes 0 bases, while the gene matches leave 11 bases of the junction unaccounted for. The germline V gene sets CDR1 to MDHEN and CDR2 to SYDVKM. The CDR3 goes from the cysteine to the phenylalanine over 15 residues. Only CDR3 DNA is held: 45 bases, read in frame from base 1.